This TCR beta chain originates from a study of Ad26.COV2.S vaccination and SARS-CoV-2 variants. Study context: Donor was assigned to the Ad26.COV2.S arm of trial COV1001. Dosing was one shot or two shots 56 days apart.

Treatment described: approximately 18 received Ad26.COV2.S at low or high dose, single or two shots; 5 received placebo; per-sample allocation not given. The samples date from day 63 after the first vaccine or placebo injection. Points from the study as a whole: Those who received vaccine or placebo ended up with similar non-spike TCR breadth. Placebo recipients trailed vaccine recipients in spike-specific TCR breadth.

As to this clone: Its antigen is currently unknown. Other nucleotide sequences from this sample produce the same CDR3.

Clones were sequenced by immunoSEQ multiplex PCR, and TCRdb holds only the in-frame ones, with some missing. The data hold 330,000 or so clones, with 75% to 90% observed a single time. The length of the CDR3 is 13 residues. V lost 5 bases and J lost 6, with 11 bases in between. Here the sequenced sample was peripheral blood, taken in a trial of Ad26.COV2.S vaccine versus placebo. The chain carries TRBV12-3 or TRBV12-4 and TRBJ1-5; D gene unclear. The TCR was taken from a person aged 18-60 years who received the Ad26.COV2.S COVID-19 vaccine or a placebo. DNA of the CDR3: TGTGCCAGCAGTCCTCCTGGAGGTCAGCCCCAGCATTTT. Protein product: CASSPPGGQPQHF.